Following are 27 T cell receptor beta chains from one sample sequenced in a study of blood T cells in healthy people across ages. The authors ran a second PCR of about 6 to 11 cycles using a sample-barcoded 5' primer and a J-beta primer mix. TCRdb reprocessed the 5' RACE reads with MiXCR, giving one entry per CDR3 protein. Of about a million distinct CDR3 sequences listed, roughly 51% are singletons. Sequencing was performed on blood. Source of these receptors: a woman in her sixties or seventies in good health.

The DNA for the CDR3 is TGTGCCAGCAGCTACAGCTCCTACAATGAGCAGTACTTC. Translated, it gives CASSYSSYNEQYF. The chain joins TRBV7-3 to TRBJ2-1; D not resolved. TRBJ2-7 matches the DNA end more closely, so the J call is doubtful. CDR1 is SGHTA, CDR2 FQGTGA, per germline. CDR3 length: 13 residues.

V is TRBV7-2 and J is TRBJ2-1; D is uncertain. The CDR3 runs to 17 residues. The germline V gene has CDR1 SGHTA and CDR2 FQGNSA. V was cut by 2 bases and J by 0 bases, with 14 bases left in between. The CDR3 sequence: CASSLMAASSSYNEQFF. The CDR3 DNA follows: TGTGCCAGCAGCTTAATGGCAGCCTCCTCCTCCTACAATGAGCAGTTCTTC.

V is TRBV5-1 and J is TRBJ2-7; 8 nucleotides agree with TRBD2. CDR3 length: 16 residues. The germline V gene encodes CDR1 SGHRS and CDR2 YFSETQ. With V trimmed by 1 base and J by 2 bases, 8 bases remained unmatched. The CDR3 bases are TGCGCCAGCAGCTTGCGGCTAGCGGGCCAAACCTACGAGCAGTACTTC. Its protein product is CASSLRLAGQTYEQYF.

This clonotype was picked up a small number of times. CDR3 sequence reads: CATSSGPYSGYTF. The DNA of the CDR3 is TGTGCCACCAGCAGCGGACCTTATTCGGGCTACACCTTC. This chain uses TRBV15 with TRBJ1-2; no clear D gene. Germline V gene lookup returns CDR1 LNHNV and CDR2 YYDKDF (reference sequence). V lost 3 bases and J 8 bases, leaving 13 bases between the germline ends. This CDR3 comprises 13 residues.

In regard to this clonotype: A clone one base away is much larger, so this may be a read error. This chain connects TRBV18 to TRBJ2-1, with 7 bases aligning to TRBD2. Germline values: CDR1 KGHSH, CDR2 LQKENI. V gave up 2 bases and J gave up 9 bases; unmatched junction bases: 4. The CDR3 totals 13 residues. Here the CDR3 DNA reads TGTGCCAGCTCACCAGCGGGAGATCGTGAGCAGTTCTTC. This gives the protein CASSPAGDREQFF.

The chain is built from TRBV4-2 and TRBJ2-1; 8 bases agree with TRBD2. CDR1 LGHNA and CDR2 YNFKEQ come from the germline V gene. The CDR3 has 16 amino acids. Unmatched junction bases numbered 11, after V lost 4 bases and J lost 6 bases. The CDR3 spells CASSRHEREPGNEQFF. In DNA form, the CDR3 reads TGTGCCAGCAGCCGACACGAGCGGGAGCCCGGCAATGAGCAGTTCTTC.

The genes are TRBV6-2 or TRBV6-3 and TRBJ2-1; 8 bases are shared with TRBD1. The V gene's germline CDR1 is MNHEY and CDR2 SVGEGT. The V and J ends lost 6 bases and 5 bases, in that order; junction bases with no gene match: 9. CDR3 length: 15 amino acids. The CDR3 region has the DNA TGTGCCAGCAGCCTTAGGACAGGGAAACACAATGAGCAGTTCTTC. As protein: CASSLRTGKHNEQFF.

The genes are TRBV20-1 and TRBJ1-6; 12 nucleotides agree with TRBD1. The CDR3 is 16 amino acids. The germline CDR1 and CDR2 sequences are DFQATT and SNEGSKA (reference sequence). J gave up 1 base and V 5 bases, and 3 bases lay outside the gene matches. The DNA for the CDR3 is TGCAGTGCTGGGACAGGGGGCGTATCCTATAATTCACCCCTCCACTTT. Translated, it gives CSAGTGGVSYNSPLHF.

The chain carries TRBV7-9 and TRBJ1-2; D might be TRBD1 (5 bases). Germline V lookup: CDR1 SEHNR, CDR2 FQNEAQ (reference sequence). The CDR3 has 14 amino acids. V gave up 1 base and J gave up 4 bases, with 10 bases separating them. The CDR3 loop reads CASSLERGGYGYTF. The CDR3 region has the DNA TGTGCCAGCAGCTTAGAGAGGGGCGGCTATGGCTACACCTTC.

The chain employs TRBV7-2 and TRBJ2-7; no clear D gene. CDR3 size: 11 residues. The germline CDR1 and CDR2 sequences are SGHTA and FQGNSA. Trimming cost V 5 bases and J 9 bases, with 11 bases left between them. CDR3 sequence (DNA): TGTGCCAGCAGCCCAAGGGTCGCGCAGTACTTC. Its translation is CASSPRVAQYF.

This clonotype was seen more than once but under ten times. The chain employs TRBV20-1 and TRBJ2-7; 7 positions match TRBD2. The V gene end was trimmed by 6 bases and the J gene end by 7 bases; junction bases not matched to a gene: 15. The CDR3 is 14 amino acids. The germline CDR1 and CDR2 sequences are DFQATT and SNEGSKA (reference sequence). As DNA, the CDR3 is TGCAGTGCCCCCCCCCCAATAGCGGGTCGAGAGCAGTACTTC. Translating it yields CSAPPPIAGREQYF.

This clonotype was recorded a few times. V is TRBV4-1 and J is TRBJ2-7, with D perhaps matching TRBD2 (5 bases). V gave up 4 bases and J gave up 6 bases, with 22 bases separating them. CDR1 and CDR2 (germline): MGHRA, YSYEKL. The CDR3 loop spans 16 amino acids. The DNA of the CDR3 is TGCGCCAGCAGCCTCCCCCTCGGTTCGGGGAGCATCGAGCAGTACTTC. Translation gives CASSLPLGSGSIEQYF.

This clonotype was seen a few times. The chain links TRBV11-2 to TRBJ2-3, with 10 bases fitting TRBD2. V trimming: 3 bases; J trimming: 0 bases; junction bases outside the gene matches: 3. The germline gives CDR1 SGHAT, CDR2 FQNNGV. This CDR3 is built from 16 residues. CDR3 loop: CASSFSGGRSTDTQYF. The CDR3 DNA reads as TGTGCCAGCAGCTTTAGCGGGGGGCGGAGCACAGATACGCAGTATTTT.

The chain uses TRBV24-1 and TRBJ2-7; D is undetermined. Germline V gene data show CDR1 as KGHDR and CDR2 as SFDVKD. The V end lost 2 bases, the J end lost 3 bases, and 10 bases lay between the germline ends. This CDR3 has 14 amino acids. The CDR3 loop is CATSDSDIGYEQYF. The DNA for the CDR3 is TGTGCCACCAGTGATTCAGACATCGGCTACGAGCAGTACTTC.

The chain recombines TRBV20-1 with TRBJ2-7; D possibly corresponds to TRBD2 (5 bases). Trimming removed 4 bases at V and 11 bases at J, with 15 bases between. The CDR3 consists of 11 residues. Germline CDR1 reads DFQATT; CDR2 reads SNEGSKA (reference sequence). The chain's CDR3 is CSATRTAREYF. The CDR3 DNA reads as TGCAGTGCTACCCGGACCGCGAGGGAGTACTTC.

The chain uses TRBV29-1 and TRBJ2-7; 12 bases fit TRBD2. The germline V gene has CDR1 SQVTM and CDR2 ANQGSEA. Germline trimming cut 5 bases from V and 1 base from J; bases unmatched to any gene: 3. The CDR3 extends over 14 amino acids. The CDR3 protein is CSVKTSGRSYEQYF. In DNA, the CDR3 is TGCAGCGTTAAGACTAGCGGGAGATCCTACGAGCAGTACTTC.

The CDR3 sequence is CASSPIRGEETQYF. The DNA of the CDR3 is TGTGCCAGCAGCCCCATAAGGGGGGAAGAGACCCAGTACTTC. The gene calls are TRBV25-1 and TRBJ2-7, with D perhaps given as TRBD1 or TRBD2 (6 bases each). The assigned J gene may be wrong: the sequence end matches TRBJ2-5 better. Per germline, CDR1 MGHDK and CDR2 SYGVNS. This CDR3 is 14 amino acids long.

V and J are TRBV20-1 and TRBJ1-1; 8 nucleotides match TRBD1. Germline CDR1 is DFQATT and CDR2 is SNEGSKA (reference sequence). Trimming cost V 5 bases and J 7 bases; bases outside gene matches: 9. The CDR3 runs to 13 residues. The CDR3 coding sequence is TGCAGTGCTGACTCACGGACAGGGCTTGAAGCTTTCTTT. Encoded protein: CSADSRTGLEAFF.

There are a few counts of this clonotype. This chain links TRBV12-3 or TRBV12-4 with TRBJ2-4; no reliable D call. The CDR3 is made up of 12 amino acids. The V end lost 2 bases, the J end lost 5 bases, and 4 bases lay between the germline ends. CDR3 nucleotides: TGTGCCAGCAGTTTACTTGAAAACATTCAGTACTTC. The encoded protein is CASSLLENIQYF.

The V and J genes are TRBV28 and TRBJ1-6; tentative D call: TRBD1 (5 bases). The CDR3 is 18 residues long. V shed 6 bases and J shed 0 bases, with 18 bases lying between them. Germline assignment: CDR1 MDHEN and CDR2 SYDVKM. The CDR3 protein is CASSSYDRTSSYNSPLHF. The CDR3 DNA reads TGTGCCAGCAGCTCTTATGACAGAACGAGCTCCTATAATTCACCCCTCCACTTT. Full variable domain (outside the CDR3, taken from reference TRBV28 and TRBJ1-6): DVKVTQSSRYLVKRTGEKVFLECVQDMDHENMFWYRQDPGLGLRLIYFSYDVKMKEKGDIPEGYSVSREKKERFSLILESASTNQTSMYLCASSSYDRTSSYNSPLHFGNGTRLTVT.

The V gene is TRBV20-1, the J gene TRBJ2-5, with D maybe TRBD2 (6 bases). The length of the CDR3 is 16 residues. Germline CDR1 reads DFQATT; CDR2 reads SNEGSKA (reference sequence). V gave up 0 bases and J gave up 3 bases, with 17 bases separating them. This chain's CDR3 is CSARDPAGSGEETQYF. DNA for the CDR3: TGCAGTGCTAGAGATCCCGCAGGGTCGGGGGAAGAGACCCAGTACTTC.

This clonotype was seen many times. The chain employs TRBV11-1 and TRBJ2-1; D is perhaps TRBD2 (5 bases). The germline gives CDR1 SGHAT, CDR2 FQDESV (reference sequence). The CDR3 has 15 residues. Trimming removed 2 bases at V and 0 bases at J, with 8 bases between. Here the CDR3 reads CASSLWRASYNEQFF. DNA for the CDR3: TGTGCCAGCAGCTTATGGCGGGCCTCCTACAATGAGCAGTTCTTC.

This clonotype was seen only a few times. V gene TRBV6-5 combines with J gene TRBJ2-7, with D perhaps matching TRBD1 (6 bases). Per germline, CDR1 MNHEY and CDR2 SVGAGI. The V and J ends lost 2 bases and 4 bases respectively, with 9 bases between them. This CDR3 spans 13 amino acids. The CDR3 region is CASSYLTGYEQYF. CDR3 nucleotide sequence: TGTGCCAGCAGTTACCTAACAGGGTACGAGCAGTACTTC.

In regard to this clonotype: One end of the junction is discordant with germline, which a read error may explain. This chain links TRBV7-6 with TRBJ2-5; D call uncertain. The CDR3 is 13 residues long. Germline assignment: CDR1 SGHVS and CDR2 FNYEAQ. The CDR3 DNA sequence: TGTACCAGCAGCAAGGGCCTACGGGAGACCCAGTACTTC. This translates into CTSSKGLRETQYF.

This clonotype showed up just once. CDR3 sequence reads: CASSSTGQNSPLHF. The CDR3 DNA is TGTGCCAGCAGTTCCACCGGACAGAATTCACCCCTCCACTTT. The chain couples TRBV28 to TRBJ1-6, with D possibly matching TRBD1 (6 bases). Looked up from germline, CDR1 is MDHEN and CDR2 is SYDVKM. Between the trimmed V and J ends, which lost 4 bases and 7 bases, there was a span of 11 bases. This CDR3 contains 14 residues. Combining the CDR3 with reference TRBV28 and TRBJ1-6 gives the whole variable domain DVKVTQSSRYLVKRTGEKVFLECVQDMDHENMFWYRQDPGLGLRLIYFSYDVKMKEKGDIPEGYSVSREKKERFSLILESASTNQTSMYLCASSSTGQNSPLHFGNGTRLTVT.

This clonotype has a single count. V gene TRBV10-3 combines with J gene TRBJ1-1; D uncertain. Germline CDR1 is ENHRY and CDR2 is SYGVKD. The V end was cut by 7 bases, the J end by 0 bases, with 9 bases between. This CDR3 region has 13 residues. The CDR3 sequence is CAITQNMNTEAFF. The CDR3 DNA sequence: TGTGCCATCACTCAGAATATGAACACTGAAGCTTTCTTT.

V gene TRBV29-1 combines with J gene TRBJ2-1; 9 bases are shared with TRBD2. The V segment lost 7 bases and the J segment 2 bases; nucleotides outside the gene matches: 6. The CDR3 length is 14 residues. Germline-derived CDR1 and CDR2 are SQVTM and ANQGSEA. As DNA, the CDR3 is TGCAGCGGGAAAAGCGGGAGGACCTACAATGAGCAGTTCTTC. This sequence encodes CSGKSGRTYNEQFF.